The 19 T cell receptor beta chains given below trace back to one sample, sequenced in a study of blood T cell repertoires in COVID-19 (dated by TCRdb to the early 2020s). Libraries were made using the immunoSEQ multiplex PCR assay. TCRdb re-hosts the immuneACCESS table, in-frame sequences only. Its copies lack some clones; in the studies checked, an unresolved V gene accounts for under half of them, and the cause for the rest is not known. The sample table records 100,000 to 150,000 clones; around 80% of these occur just once. The ten most abundant clones make up 37% of the sample. The sequencing sample was made of peripheral blood. All receptors come from a man in his forties with active or convalescent COVID-19.

The rearrangement joins TRBV6-1 to TRBJ1-2; the match to TRBD1 covers 7 bases. Germline trimming cut 2 bases from V and 6 bases from J; bases unmatched to any gene: 9. CDR3 size: 15 residues. Germline lookup yields CDR1 MNHNS and CDR2 SASEGT. The CDR3 nucleotides are TGTGCCAGCAGTGAAACGGTCAGGGGGGACGATGGCTACACCTTC. It translates to CASSETVRGDDGYTF.

The rearrangement joins TRBV28 to TRBJ2-3; D not certain. V was trimmed by 3 bases and J by 1 base, leaving 8 bases between them. This CDR3 comprises 14 residues. The germline V gene has CDR1 MDHEN and CDR2 SYDVKM. The CDR3 spells CASSFLSGTDTQYF. The CDR3, as DNA: TGTGCCAGCAGTTTCCTCAGCGGCACAGATACGCAGTATTTT. Using reference TRBV28 and TRBJ2-3 for the parts outside the CDR3, the full variable domain is DVKVTQSSRYLVKRTGEKVFLECVQDMDHENMFWYRQDPGLGLRLIYFSYDVKMKEKGDIPEGYSVSREKKERFSLILESASTNQTSMYLCASSFLSGTDTQYFGPGTRLTVL.

The chain carries TRBV18 and TRBJ1-1; weak D call: TRBD1 (5 bases). Germline lookup yields CDR1 KGHSH and CDR2 LQKENI. The CDR3 covers 16 residues. The ends were cut back, 0 bases at V and 4 bases at J, with 15 bases in the middle. The DNA for the CDR3 is TGTGCCAGCTCACCACCGTTTAACAGGCAGGTCACTGAAGCTTTCTTT. It yields the protein CASSPPFNRQVTEAFF.

This chain links TRBV4-1 with TRBJ2-1, with 8 bases matching TRBD2. In germline, CDR1 is MGHRA, CDR2 YSYEKL. This CDR3 contains 15 residues. Losses at the gene ends were 4 bases for V and 6 bases for J; bases not matched to a gene: 8. The DNA for the CDR3 is TGCGCCAGCAGCCTCGGGGGGGGTCGCAGCAATGAGCAGTTCTTC. It encodes CASSLGGGRSNEQFF.

This clone occurred a few times. The V and J genes are TRBV7-9 and TRBJ1-4, with D possibly being TRBD1 (6 bases). The CDR3 covers 17 residues. Looked up from germline, CDR1 is SEHNR and CDR2 is FQNEAQ (reference sequence). Deletions cut 3 bases from V and 4 bases from J, with 18 bases between. This chain's CDR3 is CASSFPGRGYGNEKLFF. DNA of the CDR3: TGTGCCAGCAGCTTCCCCGGCAGGGGTTATGGTAATGAAAAACTGTTTTTT.

This chain joins TRBV7-8 and TRBJ2-7, with unresolved D. Trimming pared 5 bases from V and 1 base from J, leaving 12 bases between. Germline CDR1 and CDR2: SGHVS and FQNEAQ. The CDR3 is 14 residues long. The CDR3 coding sequence is TGTGCCAGCAGCCCTCGAGGCGCATCCTACGAGCAGTACTTC. Protein sequence: CASSPRGASYEQYF.

This clone was picked up a small number of times. The V gene is TRBV5-1, the J gene TRBJ2-7, with D possibly matching TRBD1 (6 bases). Trimming pared 4 bases from V and 2 bases from J, leaving 10 bases between. CDR1 and CDR2 from the germline V gene are SGHRS and YFSETQ. The CDR3 is made up of 13 amino acids. CDR3 loop: CASSADRTYEQYF. CDR3 nucleotide sequence: TGCGCCAGCAGCGCGGACAGAACCTACGAGCAGTACTTC.

This clone was picked up one time. The genes are TRBV5-1 and TRBJ2-2; D perhaps matches TRBD2 (6 bases). The CDR3 has 15 amino acids. The germline V and J ends were trimmed by 0 bases and 4 bases, with 10 bases remaining between them. Germline-derived CDR1 and CDR2 are SGHRS and YFSETQ. CDR3 nucleotides: TGCGCCAGCAGCTTGGATACTAGCAGCACCGGGGAGCTGTTTTTT. Amino acid sequence: CASSLDTSSTGELFF.

The chain carries TRBV12-5 and TRBJ1-1, with D maybe TRBD1 (6 bases). V shed 4 bases and J shed 8 bases, with 20 bases lying between them. Germline values: CDR1 LGHNT, CDR2 FRNRAP. This CDR3 contains 15 residues. This CDR3 reads CASGSTTGGPGEAFF. Written as DNA, the CDR3 is TGTGCTAGTGGTTCCACAACGGGGGGCCCCGGGGAAGCTTTCTTT.

This chain links TRBV6-1 with TRBJ2-7; 9 positions match TRBD2. The trim removed 4 bases at V and 6 bases at J, leaving 13 bases unmatched. The germline gives CDR1 MNHNS, CDR2 SASEGT. The CDR3 is made up of 16 amino acids. CDR3 sequence reads: CASSGGVKAGGSEQYF. CDR3 DNA: TGTGCCAGCAGTGGGGGGGTCAAAGCGGGAGGCAGCGAGCAGTACTTC.

This clone has only one observation. The chain employs TRBV12-3 or TRBV12-4 and TRBJ2-1; D perhaps matches TRBD2 (5 bases). The germline V and J ends were trimmed by 3 bases and 9 bases, with 12 bases remaining between them. The CDR3 covers 13 residues. The CDR3 sequence is CASSLKEGAEQFF. The CDR3 region has the DNA TGTGCCAGCAGTTTGAAAGAGGGAGCTGAGCAGTTCTTC.

The V call is TRBV6-5, the J call TRBJ2-7, with D maybe TRBD1 (5 bases). Germline CDR1 reads MNHEY; CDR2 reads SVGAGI. This CDR3 is 13 amino acids long. V dropped 6 bases and J dropped 2 bases, with 11 bases sitting between them. CDR3 sequence (DNA): TGTGCCAGCAGGCGTGCGACAGCCTACGAGCAGTACTTC. Its translation is CASRRATAYEQYF.

The rearrangement uses TRBV6-6 and TRBJ1-5; a possible D gene is TRBD1 (6 bases). Trimming took off 2 bases at V and 9 bases at J, with 17 bases between the two ends. The CDR3 runs to 15 residues. Germline V gene lookup returns CDR1 MNHNY and CDR2 SVGAGI (reference sequence). The DNA for the CDR3 is TGTGCCAGCAGTTACCCGGAGGGGGGGGGCTCGCCCCAGCATTTT. Residues: CASSYPEGGGSPQHF.

The chain carries TRBV19 and TRBJ1-1, with 7 bases lining up with TRBD1. Trimming at V came to 4 bases and at J to 8 bases, leaving 7 bases not matched to a gene. The CDR3 extends over 13 amino acids. Germline V gives CDR1 LNHDA, CDR2 SQIVND (reference sequence). The CDR3 here is CASSTREDREAFF. The CDR3 bases are TGTGCCAGTAGTACTAGAGAGGACAGGGAAGCTTTCTTT.

This clone was seen only a few times. The chain has TRBV28 and TRBJ1-1, with D possibly being TRBD1 (5 bases). The ends were cut back, 8 bases at V and 0 bases at J, with 7 bases in the middle. Per the germline V gene, CDR1 is MDHEN and CDR2 is SYDVKM. This CDR3 region has 12 residues. The CDR3 region is CASGQLNTEAFF. CDR3 coding DNA: TGTGCCAGCGGACAATTGAACACTGAAGCTTTCTTT.

The chain links TRBV11-2 to TRBJ2-2; D is unresolved. The ends were cut back, 3 bases at V and 8 bases at J, with 10 bases in the middle. Germline V lookup: CDR1 SGHAT, CDR2 FQNNGV. The CDR3 totals 13 residues. The CDR3, as DNA: TGTGCCAGCAGCTTTGGCAGTTCAGGGGAGCTGTTTTTT. This translates into CASSFGSSGELFF.

The chain combines TRBV5-4 with TRBJ1-2; possibly TRBD1 for D (5 bases). Germline V CDR1 and CDR2: SGHNT, YYREEE (reference sequence). V lost 6 bases and J lost 6, with 18 bases in between. This CDR3 is 14 amino acids long. This CDR3 is CASTSGGTNHGYTF. CDR3 DNA sequence: TGTGCCAGCACCAGCGGGGGGACTAATCATGGCTACACCTTC.

This chain connects TRBV2 to TRBJ2-7, with TRBD1 identical over 9 bases. CDR1 and CDR2 (germline): SNHLY, FYNNEI. This CDR3 is 12 amino acids long. The junction had 2 bases not matched to a gene; V was cut back by 6 bases and J by 5 bases. The CDR3 DNA reads TGTGCCAGCAGGGGACAGGGCAACGAGCAGTACTTC. Translation: CASRGQGNEQYF.

This clone showed up just once. V is TRBV19 and J is TRBJ2-7; 12 bases fit TRBD2. CDR1 is LNHDA, CDR2 SQIVND, per germline (reference sequence). The CDR3 loop spans 16 amino acids. V trimming: 6 bases; J trimming: 3 bases; junction bases outside the gene matches: 9. The CDR3: CASSPNLAGGLYEQYF. DNA of the CDR3: TGTGCCAGTAGCCCGAATCTAGCGGGAGGGCTCTACGAGCAGTACTTC.